This TCR beta chain was found in a study of shared clonotypes between healthy human individuals. V lost 5 bases and J lost 5, with 16 bases in between. The CDR3 covers 14 residues. Looked up from germline, CDR1 is SGHVS and CDR2 is FNYEAQ. This table comes from immunoSEQ multiplex PCR, and its TCRdb copy is limited to in-frame clones, with some not included. Here the sample spans about 490,000 clones, over 65% being singletons. The chain has TRBV7-6 and TRBJ2-7; D ambiguous. This sequence was found in a woman aged 40 to 55 in good health. Some clones in this sample may be carry-over from other donors' samples. Sequencing was performed on PBMCs. This chain's CDR3 is CASSPDLEIDEQYF. The DNA of the CDR3 is TGTGCCAGCAGCCCGGACCTCGAGATTGACGAGCAGTACTTC.